Below are 29 T cell receptor beta chains sequenced from a single sample in a study of blood T cell repertoires in COVID-19. The protocol was immunoSEQ multiplex PCR, while the TCRdb copy is restricted to in-frame clones and leaves out a portion. The sample holds about 260,000 clones, over 80% seen once. The specimen sequenced was peripheral blood. Source of these receptors: a woman between 40 and 55 years old who had recovered from COVID-19.

The chain uses TRBV5-6 and TRBJ2-2; 7 bases match TRBD1. This CDR3 is 16 amino acids long. With 4 bases clipped from V and 5 bases from J, the junction kept 11 bases outside the gene matches. CDR1 is SGHDT, CDR2 YYEEEE, per germline. For the CDR3, the DNA is TGTGCCAGCAGCCCCGCTCGTGGCAGGGGGACCGGGGAGCTGTTTTTT. It yields the protein CASSPARGRGTGELFF.

This rearrangement joins TRBV5-1 to TRBJ2-1; TRBD2 matches 10 bases. V gave up 2 bases and J gave up 3 bases; unmatched junction bases: 5. The CDR3 covers 16 residues. Per the germline V gene, CDR1 is SGHRS and CDR2 is YFSETQ. CDR3 sequence (DNA): TGCGCCAGCAGCTTTACTAGCGGGGTGTACTACAATGAGCAGTTCTTC. This encodes CASSFTSGVYYNEQFF.

This chain uses TRBV12-3 or TRBV12-4 with TRBJ1-1; 8 bases match TRBD1. The J segment lost 7 bases and the V segment lost 6 bases, leaving 7 bases of the junction unmatched. The CDR3 spans 13 residues. CDR3 sequence (DNA): TGTGCCAGCAGGATGACAGGGGTTGGTGAAGCTTTCTTT. Encoded protein: CASRMTGVGEAFF.

This clone was seen a handful of times. The chain is built from TRBV4-3 and TRBJ1-2, with 7 bases identical to TRBD1. This CDR3 comprises 16 residues. J lost 5 bases, V lost 1 base, and 10 bases had no gene match. The germline gives CDR1 LGHNA, CDR2 YSLEER. The CDR3 reads CASSQVGDSLKYGYTF. CDR3 in DNA: TGCGCCAGCAGCCAAGTTGGGGACAGTCTTAAATATGGCTACACCTTC.

V gene TRBV18 combines with J gene TRBJ2-5; D gene uncertain. Trimming removed 4 bases from V and 6 bases from J, with 9 bases in between. The CDR3 runs to 12 residues. Germline loops: CDR1 KGHSH, CDR2 LQKENI. The CDR3 is CASSLMGKTQYF. DNA for the CDR3: TGTGCCAGCTCACTGATGGGCAAGACCCAGTACTTC.

The chain recombines TRBV6-4 with TRBJ1-2, with D uncertain. V lost 3 bases and J lost 6, with 17 bases in between. CDR1 and CDR2 from the germline V gene are MRHNA and SNTAGT. CDR3 size: 15 residues. CDR3 region: CASSDSDEEVDGYTF. Here the CDR3 DNA reads TGTGCCAGCAGTGATTCTGACGAGGAGGTGGATGGCTACACCTTC.

V is TRBV10-3 and J is TRBJ1-5; no reliable D call. Germline CDR1 ENHRY, CDR2 SYGVKD. CDR3 length: 17 residues. Trimming shortened V by 2 bases and J by 1 base, and 15 bases separated the two germline ends. The CDR3 DNA reads TGTGCCATCAGTGAGGGGAGGGCTGTAGTGAGCAATCAGCCCCAGCATTTT. Translating gives CAISEGRAVVSNQPQHF.

V gene TRBV7-2 combines with J gene TRBJ1-2; 8 bases match TRBD1. J was trimmed by 4 bases and V by 5 bases; bases with no gene match: 15. CDR1 and CDR2 from the germline V gene are SGHTA and FQGNSA. The CDR3 is 17 amino acids. The CDR3 loop is CASSPETDRALIYGYTF. CDR3 nucleotide sequence: TGTGCCAGCAGCCCAGAAACGGACAGGGCACTCATCTATGGCTACACCTTC. The full variable domain, rest sourced from reference TRBV7-2 and TRBJ1-2, is GAGVSQSPSNKVTEKGKDVELRCDPISGHTALYWYRQSLGQGLEFLIYFQGNSAPDKSGLPSDRFSAERTGGSVSTLTIQRTQQEDSAVYLCASSPETDRALIYGYTFGSGTRLTVV.

The chain employs TRBV12-3 or TRBV12-4 and TRBJ2-2; perhaps TRBD2 as D (5 bases). The V end was cut by 3 bases, the J end by 9 bases, with 11 bases between. The CDR3 spans 13 residues. CDR3 region: CASSFGGHRELFF. The CDR3 coding sequence is TGTGCCAGCAGTTTTGGAGGTCACCGGGAGCTGTTTTTT.

This clone was counted between two and nine times. This rearrangement joins TRBV6-5 to TRBJ1-4; D gene unclear. Per germline, CDR1 MNHEY and CDR2 SVGAGI. This CDR3 is 13 amino acids long. Trimming removed 7 bases at V and 7 bases at J, with 13 bases between. The CDR3 DNA reads as TGTGCCAGCATTACCCTAACGGGTGAAAAACTGTTTTTT. Residues: CASITLTGEKLFF.

The chain is built from TRBV19 and TRBJ2-7; 7 nucleotides line up with TRBD1. This CDR3 spans 14 amino acids. J was trimmed by 6 bases and V by 2 bases; bases with no gene match: 7. Germline CDR1 is LNHDA and CDR2 is SQIVND (reference sequence). DNA of the CDR3: TGTGCCAGTAGTATACGAGGACAGGTGGCCGAGCAGTACTTC. This translates into CASSIRGQVAEQYF.

In DNA, the CDR3 is TGCGCCAGCAGGAAGACAGGGGGGACTGAAGCTTTCTTT. This sequence encodes CASRKTGGTEAFF. This chain uses TRBV4-1 with TRBJ1-1; TRBD1 agrees at 9 bases. V trimming: 6 bases; J trimming: 5 bases; junction bases outside the gene matches: 4. This CDR3 is built from 13 residues. Germline-derived CDR1 and CDR2 are MGHRA and YSYEKL.

V usage is TRBV6-1 and J usage is TRBJ2-3; 9 bases line up with TRBD1. The J segment lost 5 bases and the V segment lost 1 base, leaving 1 base of the junction unmatched. This CDR3 is 14 amino acids long. Germline CDR1 MNHNS, CDR2 SASEGT. The CDR3 loop is CASSEVGQGDTQYF. The CDR3, as DNA: TGTGCCAGCAGTGAAGTGGGACAGGGAGATACGCAGTATTTT.

This clone occurred once. V and J are TRBV6-5 and TRBJ2-7; maybe TRBD1 (5 bases). Germline CDR1 reads MNHEY; CDR2 reads SVGAGI. This CDR3 is built from 11 residues. Trimming took off 5 bases at V and 7 bases at J, with 9 bases between the two ends. The chain's CDR3 is CASSPGLEQYF. The CDR3 nucleotides read TGTGCCAGCAGTCCAGGGCTGGAGCAGTACTTC.

The J gene is TRBJ2-5, the V gene TRBV18; maybe TRBD2 (5 bases). From germline, CDR1 is KGHSH and CDR2 LQKENI. CDR3 length: 14 residues. V lost 3 bases and J 2 bases, leaving 10 bases between the germline ends. The CDR3 DNA reads TGTGCCAGCTCACCGAGGACGGGACAAGAGACCCAGTACTTC. Protein: CASSPRTGQETQYF. The whole variable domain, filled in from reference TRBV18 and TRBJ2-5, reads NAGVMQNPRHLVRRRGQEARLRCSPMKGHSHVYWYRQLPEEGLKFMVYLQKENIIDESGMPKERFSAEFPKEGPSILRIQQVVRGDSAAYFCASSPRTGQETQYFGPGTRLLVL.

V usage is TRBV10-3 and J usage is TRBJ1-5, with D tentatively TRBD1 (5 bases). The CDR3 has 14 amino acids. V shed 6 bases and J shed 5 bases, with 14 bases lying between them. Germline loops: CDR1 ENHRY, CDR2 SYGVKD. DNA of the CDR3: TGTGCCATCAGCCCCCTGGGGGGTGATCAGCCCCAGCATTTT. Translated: CAISPLGGDQPQHF.

V and J are TRBV5-1 and TRBJ1-2, with D hard to call. Trimming removed 4 bases from V and 2 bases from J, with 9 bases in between. The CDR3 extends over 13 amino acids. Germline lookup yields CDR1 SGHRS and CDR2 YFSETQ. DNA for the CDR3: TGCGCCAGCAGCCCGGACTCAAACTATGGCTACACCTTC. Its protein product is CASSPDSNYGYTF. The variable domain in full, with the rest retrieved from reference TRBV5-1 and TRBJ1-2, is KAGVTQTPRYLIKTRGQQVTLSCSPISGHRSVSWYQQTPGQGLQFLFEYFSETQRNKGNFPGRFSGRQFSNSRSEMNVSTLELGDSALYLCASSPDSNYGYTFGSGTRLTVV.

Here the CDR3 DNA reads TGTGCCAGCAGTGTTAGGGGCAGAGCCCAGCATTTT. Translating gives CASSVRGRAQHF. This sequence joins TRBV2 and TRBJ1-5; perhaps TRBD1 as D (5 bases). The ends were cut back, 4 bases at V and 11 bases at J, with 12 bases in the middle. The germline V gene encodes CDR1 SNHLY and CDR2 FYNNEI. The CDR3 is 12 amino acids.

The gene calls are TRBV6-4 and TRBJ1-5; D unresolved. V gave up 5 bases and J gave up 2 bases, with 10 bases separating them. The CDR3 runs to 14 residues. CDR1 is MRHNA and CDR2 is SNTAGT in the germline V gene. The CDR3 region is CASSQEPGNQPQHF. For the CDR3, the DNA is TGTGCCAGCAGTCAGGAACCTGGCAATCAGCCCCAGCATTTT.

A few counts support this clone. The chain carries TRBV5-4 and TRBJ2-5; D is undetermined. Between the trimmed V and J ends, which lost 4 bases and 1 base, there was a span of 8 bases. Germline CDR1 is SGHNT and CDR2 is YYREEE (reference sequence). The CDR3 is 13 amino acids. This chain's CDR3 is CASSREFQETQYF. CDR3 sequence (DNA): TGTGCCAGCAGCCGTGAGTTCCAAGAGACCCAGTACTTC.

The chain is built from TRBV5-1 and TRBJ1-1; the match to TRBD1 covers 9 bases. Germline V CDR1 and CDR2: SGHRS, YFSETQ. This CDR3 has 14 amino acids. V trimming: 0 bases; J trimming: 7 bases; junction bases outside the gene matches: 4. This CDR3 is CASSLGTGDSEAFF. The CDR3 DNA sequence: TGCGCCAGCAGCTTGGGGACAGGGGATAGTGAAGCTTTCTTT.

The chain employs TRBV5-5 and TRBJ1-3; tentative D call: TRBD1 (5 bases). Trimming removed 2 bases from V and 6 bases from J, with 6 bases in between. Germline-derived CDR1 and CDR2 are SGHKS and YYEKEE (reference sequence). This CDR3 is 12 amino acids long. CDR3 nucleotide sequence: TGTGCCAGCAGCTTTGGGGCAAACACCATATATTTT. It specifies CASSFGANTIYF.

This clone was counted between two and nine times. V gene TRBV9 combines with J gene TRBJ2-3, with D perhaps matching TRBD1 (6 bases). The V gene's germline CDR1 is SGDLS and CDR2 YYNGEE. V lost 4 bases and J 6 bases, leaving 15 bases between the germline ends. The CDR3 is 14 amino acids. Written as DNA, the CDR3 is TGTGCCAGCAGCTCAGGGGCGGTTCAGGATACGCAGTATTTT. Residues: CASSSGAVQDTQYF.

This clone was seen only once. The chain is built from TRBV5-8 and TRBJ2-3; the match to TRBD1 covers 9 bases. The CDR3 loop spans 15 amino acids. Germline V gives CDR1 SGHTS, CDR2 YDEGEE. The junction had 7 bases not matched to a gene; V was cut back by 6 bases and J by 2 bases. The CDR3 DNA sequence: TGTGCCAGCAACAAGGGACAGGGATTCACAGATACGCAGTATTTT. Translated, it gives CASNKGQGFTDTQYF.

The rearrangement uses TRBV21-1 and TRBJ1-2; the table calls TRBD1, which could not be checked here. TRBV21-1 is tagged as a pseudogene. This CDR3 region has 14 residues. The CDR3 DNA follows: TGTGCCAGCAGCAAACTGCAGGGGGCGAGAGGCTACACCTTC. This codes for CASSKLQGARGYTF.

The chain combines TRBV5-1 with TRBJ2-2; 9 positions agree with TRBD1. The junction had 7 bases not matched to a gene; V was cut back by 4 bases and J by 6 bases. The CDR3 extends over 15 amino acids. CDR1 and CDR2 from the germline V gene are SGHRS and YFSETQ. The CDR3 sequence is CASSDGQGIPGELFF. The CDR3 DNA reads as TGCGCCAGCAGCGATGGACAGGGGATTCCCGGGGAGCTGTTTTTT.

The chain recombines TRBV11-1 with TRBJ1-1, with 8 bases fitting TRBD1. The CDR3 has 15 residues. Per germline, CDR1 SGHAT and CDR2 FQDESV (reference sequence). V gave up 1 base and J gave up 6 bases; unmatched junction bases: 7. The CDR3 loop reads CASSLGYRGKPEAFF. CDR3 in DNA: TGTGCCAGCAGCTTAGGTTACAGGGGGAAGCCTGAAGCTTTCTTT.

The chain has TRBV29-1 and TRBJ1-4, with 10 nucleotides matching TRBD1. Germline V gene lookup returns CDR1 SQVTM and CDR2 ANQGSEA. J lost 5 bases, V lost 7 bases, and 7 bases had no gene match. The CDR3 consists of 14 residues. The chain's CDR3 is CSAQKGQGNEKLFF. In DNA form, the CDR3 reads TGCAGCGCCCAGAAGGGACAGGGGAATGAAAAACTGTTTTTT.

The chain has TRBV20-1 and TRBJ1-1; no firm D call. CDR3 length: 11 amino acids. Germline CDR1 and CDR2: DFQATT and SNEGSKA (reference sequence). V was clipped by 0 bases and J by 8 bases, with 7 bases between them. The CDR3 region has the DNA TGCAGTGCTAGAGATCTTCCCGAAGCTTTCTTT. Protein product: CSARDLPEAFF.